This TCR beta chain was retrieved from a study of CD8+ T cells in alopecia areata. Background on the study: Percentage of affected scalp area was the basis on which treated patients' severity was scored. General observations from the study: Many expanded lesional clones persisted in scalp and blood during tofacitinib. Sequencing of scalp tissue also captures the resident alphabeta T cells of normal skin.

RNA, once extracted, was reverse transcribed into cDNA for use as the sequencing template. Sequencing used immunoSEQ multiplex PCR; TCRdb keeps in-frame clones, though not all of them. The data show 150,000 to 200,000 clones, 50% to 70% seen once. Notes on this clone: Its matching antigen is unknown.

Described treatment: oral pan-JAK inhibitor, 5-10 mg twice daily. The sequence was collected from a human donor with alopecia areata. The sequenced sample was CD4+ T cells sorted from blood, obtained at week 4, from a patient treated with tofacitinib.

CDR3 in DNA: TGCGCCAGCAGACCCACCGGGACAGGGAGAAACGAGCAGTACTTC. It translates to CASRPTGTGRNEQYF. The chain carries TRBV5-1 and TRBJ2-7; 9 bases map to TRBD1. This CDR3 is built from 15 residues. V lost 5 bases to trimming and J lost 5 bases; unmatched junction nucleotides: 11. Germline CDR1 is SGHRS and CDR2 is YFSETQ.